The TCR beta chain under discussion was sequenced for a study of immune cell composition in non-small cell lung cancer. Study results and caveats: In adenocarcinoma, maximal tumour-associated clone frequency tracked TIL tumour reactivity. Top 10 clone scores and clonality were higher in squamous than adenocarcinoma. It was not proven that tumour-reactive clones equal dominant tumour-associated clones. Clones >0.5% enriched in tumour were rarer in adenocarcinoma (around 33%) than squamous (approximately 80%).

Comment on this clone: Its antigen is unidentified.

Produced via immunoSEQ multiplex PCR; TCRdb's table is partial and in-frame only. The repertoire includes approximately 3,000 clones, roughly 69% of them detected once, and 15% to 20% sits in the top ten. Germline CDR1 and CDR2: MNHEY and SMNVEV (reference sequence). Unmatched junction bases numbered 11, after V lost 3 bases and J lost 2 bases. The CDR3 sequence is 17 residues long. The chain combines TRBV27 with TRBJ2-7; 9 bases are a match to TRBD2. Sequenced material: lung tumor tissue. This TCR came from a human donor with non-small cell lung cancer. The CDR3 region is CASSFRGRGRAAYEQYF. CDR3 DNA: TGTGCCAGCAGTTTCCGGGGTCGCGGGAGGGCCGCCTACGAGCAGTACTTC.